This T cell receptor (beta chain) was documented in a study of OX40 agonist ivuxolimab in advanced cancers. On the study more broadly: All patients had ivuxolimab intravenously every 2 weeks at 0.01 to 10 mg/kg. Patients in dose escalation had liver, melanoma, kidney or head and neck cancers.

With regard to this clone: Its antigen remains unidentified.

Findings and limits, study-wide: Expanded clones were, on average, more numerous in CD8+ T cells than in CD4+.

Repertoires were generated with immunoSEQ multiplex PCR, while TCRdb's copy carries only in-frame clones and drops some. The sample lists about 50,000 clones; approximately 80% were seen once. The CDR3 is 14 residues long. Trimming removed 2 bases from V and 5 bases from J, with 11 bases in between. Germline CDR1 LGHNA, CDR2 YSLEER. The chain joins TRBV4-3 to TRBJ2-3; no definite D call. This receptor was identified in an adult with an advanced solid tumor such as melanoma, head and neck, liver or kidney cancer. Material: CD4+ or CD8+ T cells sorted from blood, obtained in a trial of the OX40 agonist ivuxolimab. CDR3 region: CASSQTFGRDTQYF. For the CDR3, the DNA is TGCGCCAGCAGCCAAACTTTTGGCCGAGATACGCAGTATTTT.